The 22 T cell receptor beta chains below come from one sample, sequenced in a study of beta chain features in type 1 diabetes. Isolated RNA was reverse transcribed in full, so expressed TCRB transcripts were sequenced. Produced via immunoSEQ multiplex PCR; TCRdb's table is partial and in-frame only. The sample holds roughly 400,000 clones, about 15% seen once. Sequencing was performed on naive CD4+ T cells from blood. Receptor source: a woman between 18 and 30 years old in good health.

This sequence joins TRBV28 and TRBJ2-7; 9 bases line up with TRBD2. This CDR3 region has 14 residues. V lost 2 bases, J lost 1 base, and 0 bases stayed unmatched. CDR1 and CDR2 from the germline V gene are MDHEN and SYDVKM. The CDR3 loop is CASSLLAGSYEQYF. The CDR3 DNA is TGTGCCAGCAGTTTACTAGCGGGATCCTACGAGCAGTACTTC.

A few counts support this clone. This chain connects TRBV29-1 to TRBJ2-1, with 7 nucleotides matching TRBD1. With 7 bases clipped from V and 5 bases from J, the junction kept 8 bases outside the gene matches. The germline CDR1 and CDR2 sequences are SQVTM and ANQGSEA. The CDR3 covers 13 residues. This CDR3 is CSDRDSSNNEQFF. CDR3 DNA: TGCAGCGATCGGGACAGCTCTAACAATGAGCAGTTCTTC.

J is TRBJ1-2 and V is TRBV2; 11 positions agree with TRBD1. The trim removed 6 bases at V and 2 bases at J, leaving 2 bases unmatched. The CDR3 runs 14 residues. Germline CDR1 reads SNHLY; CDR2 reads FYNNEI. The chain's CDR3 is CASRGTGGNYGYTF. The CDR3 region has the DNA TGTGCCAGCAGAGGGACAGGGGGGAACTATGGCTACACCTTC.

The chain links TRBV2 to TRBJ2-3; D is uncertain. Trimming stripped 4 bases from V and 5 bases from J, with 7 bases between. Germline lookup yields CDR1 SNHLY and CDR2 FYNNEI. This CDR3 contains 12 residues. CDR3 nucleotides: TGTGCCAGCAGTGTACACGTAGATACGCAGTATTTT. Its translation: CASSVHVDTQYF.

The chain carries TRBV15 and TRBJ2-1, with a possible D match to TRBD2 (6 bases). Germline loops: CDR1 LNHNV, CDR2 YYDKDF (reference sequence). This CDR3 comprises 13 residues. V was cut by 8 bases and J by 6 bases, with 14 bases left in between. DNA of the CDR3: TGTGCCACCCGGAGGACGGGAGTCAATGAGCAGTTCTTC. Amino acid sequence: CATRRTGVNEQFF.

The chain employs TRBV7-8 and TRBJ2-5; 12 positions agree with TRBD1. CDR3 length: 17 residues. CDR1 and CDR2 from the germline V gene are SGHVS and FQNEAQ. J was trimmed by 4 bases and V by 1 base; bases with no gene match: 7. As DNA, the CDR3 is TGTGCCAGCAGCTTAGGGGACAGGGGGCTATCCGGAGAGACCCAGTACTTC. It specifies CASSLGDRGLSGETQYF.

This clone came up a few times. The rearrangement uses TRBV4-1 and TRBJ2-7; 10 positions agree with TRBD2. The V gene end was trimmed by 1 base and the J gene end by 1 base; junction bases not matched to a gene: 10. Germline V gene sequence: CDR1 MGHRA, CDR2 YSYEKL. The CDR3 is 18 amino acids. The CDR3 reads CASSQAPQGSGRSYEQYF. The CDR3 DNA sequence: TGCGCCAGCAGCCAAGCCCCCCAGGGTAGCGGGAGGTCCTACGAGCAGTACTTC.

The chain has TRBV15 and TRBJ2-6, with TRBD1 identical over 7 bases. The CDR3 has 15 amino acids. Germline values: CDR1 LNHNV, CDR2 YYDKDF (reference sequence). After removal of 5 bases from V and 4 bases from J, the junction contained 5 bases not matched to a gene. CDR3 DNA sequence: TGTGCCACCAGCGACAGGGTGACGGGGGCCAACGTCCTGACTTTC. Its translation: CATSDRVTGANVLTF.

The V call is TRBV7-2, the J call TRBJ2-2; TRBD1 might be the D (6 bases). The CDR3 is 14 amino acids. CDR1 SGHTA and CDR2 FQGNSA come from the germline V gene. Trimming shortened V by 6 bases and J by 6 bases, and 14 bases separated the two germline ends. The CDR3 DNA sequence: TGTGCCAGCAGTCTTACTCCAGGGGCCGGGGAGCTGTTTTTT. This encodes CASSLTPGAGELFF. The whole variable domain, filled in from reference TRBV7-2 and TRBJ2-2, reads GAGVSQSPSNKVTEKGKDVELRCDPISGHTALYWYRQSLGQGLEFLIYFQGNSAPDKSGLPSDRFSAERTGGSVSTLTIQRTQQEDSAVYLCASSLTPGAGELFFGEGSRLTVL.

The chain links TRBV29-1 to TRBJ1-4, with D maybe TRBD1 (5 bases). Germline assignment: CDR1 SQVTM and CDR2 ANQGSEA. This CDR3 spans 12 amino acids. Deletions cut 6 bases from V and 6 bases from J, with 11 bases between. CDR3 DNA: TGCAGCGTGCTTCGGGGGGATGAAAAACTGTTTTTT. Translated: CSVLRGDEKLFF.

This clone showed up just a few times. This sequence joins TRBV6-6 and TRBJ2-7, with 10 bases lining up with TRBD2. Trimming took 5 bases from V and 0 from J; bases not matched to a gene: 4. Germline assignment: CDR1 MNHNY and CDR2 SVGAGI (reference sequence). The CDR3 length is 15 residues. CDR3 DNA: TGTGCCAGCAGTGATAGCGGGGGGCTCTCCTACGAGCAGTACTTC. This sequence encodes CASSDSGGLSYEQYF.

The gene calls are TRBV19 and TRBJ2-7; TRBD2 is a possible D gene (6 bases). CDR3 length: 17 amino acids. The germline V gene encodes CDR1 LNHDA and CDR2 SQIVND (reference sequence). Trimming left V 9 bases short and J 1 base short, with 25 bases between. The CDR3 protein is CASRPRLEGWKSYEQYF. The CDR3 DNA follows: TGTGCCAGCCGCCCCCGTTTGGAGGGGTGGAAGTCCTACGAGCAGTACTTC. The full variable domain, completed using reference TRBV19 and TRBJ2-7, is DGGITQSPKYLFRKEGQNVTLSCEQNLNHDAMYWYRQDPGQGLRLIYYSQIVNDFQKGDIAEGYSVSREKKESFPLTVTSAQKNPTAFYLCASRPRLEGWKSYEQYFGPGTRLTVT.

This clone has just a few counts. This chain connects TRBV30 to TRBJ1-1; D perhaps matches TRBD1 (5 bases). V lost 3 bases and J 9 bases, leaving 11 bases between the germline ends. Per germline, CDR1 GTSNPN and CDR2 SVGIG (reference sequence). This CDR3 is 11 amino acids long. The CDR3 sequence is CAWSRGGKAFF. In DNA form, the CDR3 reads TGTGCCTGGAGCCGGGGCGGGAAAGCTTTCTTT.

The gene calls are TRBV4-2 and TRBJ2-1; 13 bases are a match to TRBD2. The V gene end was trimmed by 1 base and the J gene end by 9 bases; junction bases not matched to a gene: 3. The CDR3 has 15 amino acids. Germline CDR1 reads LGHNA; CDR2 reads YNFKEQ. CDR3 protein: CASSQGTSGSGEQFF. The CDR3 region has the DNA TGTGCCAGCAGCCAAGGGACTAGCGGGAGTGGTGAGCAGTTCTTC.

In this sample, this clone turned up a few times. The V and J genes are TRBV29-1 and TRBJ1-5; D is perhaps TRBD1 (5 bases). The V end was cut by 6 bases, the J end by 2 bases, with 11 bases between. Germline assignment: CDR1 SQVTM and CDR2 ANQGSEA. The CDR3 totals 13 residues. The CDR3 DNA follows: TGCAGCGTAGCAGGGATGCGCAATCAGCCCCAGCATTTT. Amino acid sequence: CSVAGMRNQPQHF. The full variable domain, in which reference TRBV29-1 and TRBJ1-5 provide the parts outside the CDR3, is SAVISQKPSRDICQRGTSLTIQCQVDSQVTMMFWYRQQPGQSLTLIATANQGSEATYESGFVIDKFPISRPNLTFSTLTVSNMSPEDSSIYLCSVAGMRNQPQHFGDGTRLSIL.

This clone was detected a few times. This chain links TRBV30 with TRBJ1-4, with TRBD1 matching 7 bases. The J segment lost 10 bases and the V segment lost 0 bases, leaving 11 bases of the junction unmatched. The CDR3 totals 15 residues. Germline loops: CDR1 GTSNPN, CDR2 SVGIG (reference sequence). CDR3 protein: CAWSVLGTGAGKLFF. CDR3 nucleotide sequence: TGTGCCTGGAGTGTACTGGGAACAGGGGCGGGAAAACTGTTTTTT.

The CDR3 DNA is TGTGCCAGCTCTCCGACTAGCGGGGATGAGCAGTTCTTC. It yields the protein CASSPTSGDEQFF. This chain links TRBV18 with TRBJ2-1; 11 nucleotides match TRBD2. The CDR3 spans 13 residues. J was trimmed by 8 bases and V by 6 bases; bases with no gene match: 3. Germline V CDR1 and CDR2: KGHSH, LQKENI.

In its sample, this clone was seen a few times. The chain employs TRBV27 and TRBJ2-1; the match to TRBD2 covers 9 bases. This CDR3 contains 15 residues. V was clipped by 4 bases and J by 3 bases; unmatched bases: 4. Germline V gives CDR1 MNHEY, CDR2 SMNVEV (reference sequence). The CDR3 DNA follows: TGTGCCAGCAGTTCCTTTAGCGGGAGCTACAATGAGCAGTTCTTC. Protein sequence: CASSSFSGSYNEQFF.

This clone was seen a few times. The CDR3 spells CSVDPGTRMTQFF. The CDR3 DNA reads as TGCAGCGTCGATCCCGGGACTAGGATGACGCAGTTCTTC. V is TRBV29-1 and J is TRBJ2-1; TRBD2 matches at 8 bases. V shed 6 bases, J shed 12 bases, and the junction held 13 bases outside the gene matches. The CDR3 runs 13 residues. Germline V gene lookup returns CDR1 SQVTM and CDR2 ANQGSEA.

The chain employs TRBV5-4 and TRBJ2-5, with TRBD1 identical over 11 bases. The J segment lost 5 bases and the V segment lost 3 bases, leaving 9 bases of the junction unmatched. Germline-derived CDR1 and CDR2 are SGHNT and YYREEE (reference sequence). CDR3 size: 16 residues. The CDR3 sequence: CASSWKDRGPVETQYF. CDR3 nucleotide sequence: TGTGCCAGCAGCTGGAAGGACAGGGGGCCAGTGGAGACCCAGTACTTC.

In its sample, this clone was seen a few times. V is TRBV7-2 and J is TRBJ2-7; D possibly corresponds to TRBD1 (5 bases). The V end was cut by 4 bases, the J end by 2 bases, with 15 bases between. The length of the CDR3 is 15 residues. Germline V lookup: CDR1 SGHTA, CDR2 FQGNSA. For the CDR3, the DNA is TGTGCCAGCAGCTCCAGACAGAAGCTTGCCTACGAGCAGTACTTC. Its protein product is CASSSRQKLAYEQYF.

CDR3: CASSQLFDGYTF. DNA of the CDR3: TGCGCCAGCAGTCAATTATTCGATGGCTACACCTTC. V gene TRBV23-1 combines with J gene TRBJ1-2; D ambiguous. TRBV23-1 is designated an ORF whose function remains uncertain. The CDR3 totals 12 residues. V shed 1 base and J shed 6 bases, with 6 bases lying between them.